A single T cell receptor (beta chain) is shown here with its context. Its antigen is as yet unknown. These data come from a study of OX40 agonist ivuxolimab in advanced cancers. For the study at large: Participants averaged 60 years of age (range about 23 to 79) and were over 75% male. Notes on the study in general: Dosing at 0.1 to 3.0 mg/kg was accompanied by clonal expansion of CD4+ and CD8+ blood T cells by week 6. In general, CD8+ T cells held more expanded clones than CD4+ did, on average.

The germline gives CDR1 SEHNR, CDR2 FQNEAQ (reference sequence). V was shortened by 5 bases and J by 0 bases, with 2 bases between the two germline ends. The CDR3 runs 13 residues. Data came from immunoSEQ multiplex PCR; TCRdb stores just in-frame clones and leaves some out. Among around 31,000 clones listed, about four fifths were seen once. The TCR sequence derives from an adult with an advanced solid tumor such as melanoma, head and neck, liver or kidney cancer. The chain joins TRBV7-9 to TRBJ2-6, with D hard to call. Material: CD4+ or CD8+ T cells sorted from blood, obtained in a trial of the OX40 agonist ivuxolimab. The CDR3 protein is CASSTSGANVLTF. CDR3 in DNA: TGTGCCAGCAGCACCTCTGGGGCCAACGTCCTGACTTTC.